Listed here are 15 T cell receptor beta chains from one sample, sequenced in a study of T cell responses to AZD1222 COVID-19 vaccine. Sequencing used immunoSEQ multiplex PCR; TCRdb keeps in-frame clones, though not all of them. The sample contains around 46,000 clones, over 75% of which appear only once. Sequencing used peripheral blood, obtained 28 days after the second AZD1222 dose. These TCRs come from an adult who received the AZD1222 COVID-19 vaccine.

V gene TRBV5-1 combines with J gene TRBJ1-2; 7 bases match TRBD1. Trimming took 0 bases from V and 4 from J; bases not matched to a gene: 3. The CDR3 is made up of 14 amino acids. From germline, CDR1 is SGHRS and CDR2 YFSETQ. CDR3 DNA: TGCGCCAGCAGCTTGGGACCAGGGGGCTATGGCTACACCTTC. Its translation is CASSLGPGGYGYTF.

V usage is TRBV2 and J usage is TRBJ2-7; TRBD1 agrees at 9 bases. J lost 3 bases, V lost 5 bases, and 5 bases had no gene match. This CDR3 has 14 residues. The germline V gene encodes CDR1 SNHLY and CDR2 FYNNEI. In nucleotides, the CDR3 is TGTGCCAGCAGTCGGGACAGGGCAATCTACGAGCAGTACTTC. It translates to CASSRDRAIYEQYF.

The chain uses TRBV19 and TRBJ1-1, with D unresolved. The CDR3 runs to 15 residues. Looked up from germline, CDR1 is LNHDA and CDR2 is SQIVND (reference sequence). V was pared by 6 bases and J by 0 bases, with 14 bases between. DNA for the CDR3: TGTGCCAGTAGGCTACTCGGATACATGAACACTGAAGCTTTCTTT. It yields the protein CASRLLGYMNTEAFF.

The chain carries TRBV7-9 and TRBJ2-2; D is undetermined. The CDR3 extends over 11 amino acids. V was cut by 9 bases and J by 4 bases, with 6 bases left in between. The germline V gene encodes CDR1 SEHNR and CDR2 FQNEAQ (reference sequence). The CDR3 spells CASRGTGELFF. DNA of the CDR3: TGTGCCAGTCGAGGCACCGGGGAGCTGTTTTTT.

This clone was detected a few times. Written as DNA, the CDR3 is TGTGCCAGCAGCGAGGGACAGGGGAGAAACACCATATATTTT. This sequence encodes CASSEGQGRNTIYF. The chain links TRBV7-2 to TRBJ1-3, with 10 bases aligning to TRBD1. The length of the CDR3 is 14 residues. V dropped 5 bases and J dropped 5; count of bases not matched to a gene: 3. CDR1 is SGHTA and CDR2 is FQGNSA in the germline V gene.

Written as DNA, the CDR3 is TGTGCCAACAGGGGGGGACAGACCTTTAATGGCTACACCTTC. Translating gives CANRGGQTFNGYTF. The chain employs TRBV27 and TRBJ1-2; 8 bases line up with TRBD1. Germline V gene data show CDR1 as MNHEY and CDR2 as SMNVEV (reference sequence). The CDR3 runs 14 residues. Germline trimming cut 10 bases from V and 6 bases from J; bases unmatched to any gene: 13.

The chain carries TRBV5-4 and TRBJ2-1; 13 bases are shared with TRBD2. This CDR3 is 15 amino acids long. From germline, CDR1 is SGHNT and CDR2 YYREEE (reference sequence). V lost 8 bases to trimming and J lost 7 bases; unmatched junction nucleotides: 9. CDR3 in amino acids: CASVSGTSGINEQFF. CDR3 DNA: TGTGCCAGTGTGTCCGGGACTAGCGGGATTAATGAGCAGTTCTTC.

The chain's CDR3 is CATSGRYRVGQFF. CDR3 DNA sequence: TGTGCCACCAGCGGGAGATACAGGGTCGGGCAGTTCTTC. The gene calls are TRBV15 and TRBJ2-1; tentative D call: TRBD1 (6 bases). Germline V CDR1 and CDR2: LNHNV, YYDKDF (reference sequence). The CDR3 has 13 amino acids. Trimming pared 5 bases from V and 12 bases from J, leaving 17 bases between.

This clone was observed once. This chain uses TRBV7-9 with TRBJ2-1; 9 bases fit TRBD1. The germline gives CDR1 SEHNR, CDR2 FQNEAQ (reference sequence). The CDR3 consists of 17 residues. J gave up 8 bases and V 2 bases, and 13 bases lay outside the gene matches. The CDR3 sequence: CASSLTPRTGVGDEQFF. CDR3 in DNA: TGTGCCAGCAGCTTAACACCCCGGACAGGGGTAGGGGATGAGCAGTTCTTC. Full variable domain (missing parts from reference TRBV7-9 and TRBJ2-1): DTGVSQNPRHKITKRGQNVTFRCDPISEHNRLYWYRQTLGQGPEFLTYFQNEAQLEKSRLLSDRFSAERPKGSFSTLEIQRTEQGDSAMYLCASSLTPRTGVGDEQFFGPGTRLTVL.

This chain uses TRBV6-6 with TRBJ1-1; TRBD1 might be the D (5 bases). CDR1 and CDR2 (germline): MNHNY, SVGAGI (reference sequence). V shed 6 bases and J shed 0 bases, with 17 bases lying between them. The CDR3 covers 16 residues. The CDR3 reads CASSHSGGGVNTEAFF. CDR3 bases: TGTGCCAGCAGCCACTCGGGCGGGGGGGTGAACACTGAAGCTTTCTTT.

This chain uses TRBV19 with TRBJ2-2, with no clear D. Germline V lookup: CDR1 LNHDA, CDR2 SQIVND (reference sequence). The CDR3 contains 14 residues. The V and J ends lost 3 bases and 2 bases respectively, with 7 bases between them. This CDR3 is CASSMGSNTGELFF. CDR3 coding DNA: TGTGCCAGTAGTATGGGCAGCAACACCGGGGAGCTGTTTTTT.

This clone has only a few counts. CDR3 nucleotides: TGCGCCAGCAGCCCGACTAGCGGAGCCTACAATGAGCAGTTCTTC. Its translation is CASSPTSGAYNEQFF. The rearrangement links TRBV5-1 to TRBJ2-1; 9 bases align to TRBD2. Trimming took 4 bases from V and 2 from J; bases not matched to a gene: 4. CDR1 and CDR2 from the germline V gene are SGHRS and YFSETQ. This CDR3 region has 15 residues. The variable domain in full, completed from reference TRBV5-1 and TRBJ2-1, reads KAGVTQTPRYLIKTRGQQVTLSCSPISGHRSVSWYQQTPGQGLQFLFEYFSETQRNKGNFPGRFSGRQFSNSRSEMNVSTLELGDSALYLCASSPTSGAYNEQFFGPGTRLTVL.

This clone appeared a few times. The chain uses TRBV10-2 and TRBJ1-4, with TRBD1 matching 7 bases. The CDR3 spans 14 residues. With 6 bases clipped from V and 3 bases from J, the junction kept 4 bases outside the gene matches. Germline loops: CDR1 WSHSY, CDR2 SAAADI. CDR3 nucleotides: TGCGCCAGCAGCAAGGGGGCGGCTAATGAAAAACTGTTTTTT. This translates into CASSKGAANEKLFF.

V is TRBV9 and J is TRBJ2-6, with D tentatively TRBD1 (5 bases). Germline V gives CDR1 SGDLS, CDR2 YYNGEE. This CDR3 comprises 15 residues. Trimming took 2 bases from V and 1 from J, leaving 7 bases between them. Written as DNA, the CDR3 is TGTGCCAGCAGCGTCAGGGAATCTGGGGCCAACGTCCTGACTTTC. Protein sequence: CASSVRESGANVLTF.

This sequence joins TRBV6-5 and TRBJ1-1; no clear D. V lost 6 bases and J lost 4, with 15 bases in between. The CDR3 spans 14 residues. CDR1 is MNHEY and CDR2 is SVGAGI in the germline V gene. The CDR3 loop is CASRSTGRSTEAFF. In DNA, the CDR3 is TGTGCCAGCAGGTCGACGGGTAGGAGCACTGAAGCTTTCTTT.